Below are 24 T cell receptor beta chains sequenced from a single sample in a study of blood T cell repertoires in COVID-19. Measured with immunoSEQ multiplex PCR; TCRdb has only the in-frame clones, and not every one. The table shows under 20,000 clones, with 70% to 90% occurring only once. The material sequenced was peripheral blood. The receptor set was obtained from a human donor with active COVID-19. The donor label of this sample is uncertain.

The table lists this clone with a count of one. The CDR3 region is CASSLGLAGAKFF. In DNA, the CDR3 is TGTGCCAGCAGTCTTGGACTAGCGGGTGCGAAATTCTTC. The chain carries TRBV12-3 or TRBV12-4 and TRBJ2-1; 11 bases are shared with TRBD2. The CDR3 has 13 residues. After removal of 5 bases from V and 16 bases from J, the junction contained 10 bases not matched to a gene.

CDR3 DNA sequence: TGTGCCAGCAGTCTCTACCCCTACTACGAGCAGTACTTC. Amino acid sequence: CASSLYPYYEQYF. The genes are TRBV27 and TRBJ2-7, with D unclear. Germline V gives CDR1 MNHEY, CDR2 SMNVEV (reference sequence). V dropped 5 bases and J dropped 3 bases, with 11 bases sitting between them. This CDR3 has 13 residues.

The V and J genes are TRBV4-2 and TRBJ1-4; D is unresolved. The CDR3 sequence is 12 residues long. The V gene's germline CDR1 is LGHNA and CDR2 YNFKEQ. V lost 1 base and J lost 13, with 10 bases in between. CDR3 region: CASSQAYGRLFF. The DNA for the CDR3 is TGTGCCAGCAGCCAAGCTTACGGGAGACTGTTTTTT.

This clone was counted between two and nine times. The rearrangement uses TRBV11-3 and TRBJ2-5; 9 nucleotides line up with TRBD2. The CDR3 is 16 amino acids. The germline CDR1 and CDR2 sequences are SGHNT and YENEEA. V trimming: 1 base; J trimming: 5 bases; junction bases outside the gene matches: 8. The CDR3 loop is CASSLGLAGNMETQYF. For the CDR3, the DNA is TGTGCCAGCAGCTTAGGCCTAGCGGGGAACATGGAGACCCAGTACTTC.

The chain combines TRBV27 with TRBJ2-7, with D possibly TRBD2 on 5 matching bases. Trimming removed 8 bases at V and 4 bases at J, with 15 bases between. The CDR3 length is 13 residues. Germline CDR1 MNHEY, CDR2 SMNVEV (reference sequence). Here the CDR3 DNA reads TGTGCCAGCGGACTTAGCCCGGTTTACGAGCAGTACTTC. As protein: CASGLSPVYEQYF.

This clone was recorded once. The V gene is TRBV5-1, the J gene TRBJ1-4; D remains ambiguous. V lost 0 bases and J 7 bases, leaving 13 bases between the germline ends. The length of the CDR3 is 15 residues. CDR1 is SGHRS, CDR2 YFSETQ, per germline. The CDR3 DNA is TGCGCCAGCAGCTTGGACCTTCTTGGAGGTGAAAAACTGTTTTTT. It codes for CASSLDLLGGEKLFF.

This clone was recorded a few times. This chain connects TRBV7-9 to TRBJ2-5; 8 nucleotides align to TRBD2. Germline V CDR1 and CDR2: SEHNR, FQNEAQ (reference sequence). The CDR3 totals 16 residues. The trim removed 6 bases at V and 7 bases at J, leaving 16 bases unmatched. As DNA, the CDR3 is TGTGCCAGCAGACCCCCCGGACTAGCAGTATCAGGGACCCAGTACTTC. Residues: CASRPPGLAVSGTQYF. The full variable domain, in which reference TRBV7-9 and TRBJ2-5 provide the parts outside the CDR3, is DTGVSQNPRHKITKRGQNVTFRCDPISEHNRLYWYRQTLGQGPEFLTYFQNEAQLEKSRLLSDRFSAERPKGSFSTLEIQRTEQGDSAMYLCASRPPGLAVSGTQYFGPGTRLLVL.

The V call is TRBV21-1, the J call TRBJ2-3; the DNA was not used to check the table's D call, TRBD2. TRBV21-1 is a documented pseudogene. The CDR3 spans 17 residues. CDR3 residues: CASSKRQLAGGRDTQYF. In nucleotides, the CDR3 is TGTGCCAGCAGCAAAAGGCAACTAGCGGGGGGAAGGGATACGCAGTATTTT.

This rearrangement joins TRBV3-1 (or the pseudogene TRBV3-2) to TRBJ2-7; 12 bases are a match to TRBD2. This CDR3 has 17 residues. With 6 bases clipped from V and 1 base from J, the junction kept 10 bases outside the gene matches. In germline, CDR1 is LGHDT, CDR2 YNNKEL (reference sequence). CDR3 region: CASRTETSGRKSYEQYF. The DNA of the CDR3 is TGTGCCAGCAGAACCGAGACTAGCGGGAGAAAGTCCTACGAGCAGTACTTC.

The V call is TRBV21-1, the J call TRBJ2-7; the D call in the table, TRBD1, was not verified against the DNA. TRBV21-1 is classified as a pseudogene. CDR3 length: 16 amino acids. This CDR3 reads CASSKAGGTGGDEQYF. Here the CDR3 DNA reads TGTGCCAGCAGCAAAGCGGGGGGGACAGGGGGCGACGAGCAGTACTTC.

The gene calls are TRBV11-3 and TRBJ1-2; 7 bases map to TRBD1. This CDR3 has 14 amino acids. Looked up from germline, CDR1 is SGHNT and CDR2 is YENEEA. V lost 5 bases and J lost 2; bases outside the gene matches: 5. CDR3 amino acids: CASSRTTGNYGYTF. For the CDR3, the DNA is TGTGCCAGCAGCCGAACGACAGGGAACTATGGCTACACCTTC.

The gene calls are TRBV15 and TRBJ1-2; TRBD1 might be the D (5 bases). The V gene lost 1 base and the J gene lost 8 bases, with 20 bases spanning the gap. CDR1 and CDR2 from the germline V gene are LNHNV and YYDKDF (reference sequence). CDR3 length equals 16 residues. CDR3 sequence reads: CATSRGAGLFPFGYTF. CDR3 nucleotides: TGTGCCACCAGCAGAGGGGCAGGGCTCTTTCCCTTCGGCTACACCTTC.

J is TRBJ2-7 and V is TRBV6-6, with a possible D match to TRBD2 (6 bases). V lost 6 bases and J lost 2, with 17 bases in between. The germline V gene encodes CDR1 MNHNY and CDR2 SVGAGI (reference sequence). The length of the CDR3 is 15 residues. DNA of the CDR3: TGTGCCAGCAGAGACCTCGCGGGAACTCCCTACGAGCAGTACTTC. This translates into CASRDLAGTPYEQYF.

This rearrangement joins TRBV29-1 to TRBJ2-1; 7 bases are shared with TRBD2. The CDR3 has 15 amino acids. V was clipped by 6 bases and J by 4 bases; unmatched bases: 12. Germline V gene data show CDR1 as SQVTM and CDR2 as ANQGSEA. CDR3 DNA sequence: TGCAGCGTGGGGGGGGTAGCGACAAAATACAATGAGCAGTTCTTC. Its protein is CSVGGVATKYNEQFF.

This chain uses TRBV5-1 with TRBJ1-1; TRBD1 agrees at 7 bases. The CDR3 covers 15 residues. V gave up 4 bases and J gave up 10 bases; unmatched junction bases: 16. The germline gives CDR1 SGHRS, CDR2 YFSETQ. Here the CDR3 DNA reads TGCGCCAGCAGCACAGGGACAGCGGGTTCGTTTTTAGCTTTCTTT. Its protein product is CASSTGTAGSFLAFF.

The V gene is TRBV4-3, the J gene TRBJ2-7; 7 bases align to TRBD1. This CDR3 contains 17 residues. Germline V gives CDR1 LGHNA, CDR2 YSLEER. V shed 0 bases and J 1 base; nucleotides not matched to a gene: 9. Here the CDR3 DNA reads TGCGCCAGCAGCCAAGAAACCCCTGACAGGGAGTCCTACGAGCAGTACTTC. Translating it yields CASSQETPDRESYEQYF.

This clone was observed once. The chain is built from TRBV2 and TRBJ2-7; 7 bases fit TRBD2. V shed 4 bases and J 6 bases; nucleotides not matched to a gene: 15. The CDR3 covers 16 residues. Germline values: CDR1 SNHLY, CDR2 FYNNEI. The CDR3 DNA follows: TGTGCCAGCAGTGCCCGGACAAGCGGGAAAGAAAGCGAGCAGTACTTC. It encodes CASSARTSGKESEQYF.

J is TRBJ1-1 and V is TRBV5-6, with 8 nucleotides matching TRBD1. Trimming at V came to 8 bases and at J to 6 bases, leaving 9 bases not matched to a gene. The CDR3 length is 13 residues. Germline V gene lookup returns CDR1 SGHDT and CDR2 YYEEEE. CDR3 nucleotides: TGTGCCAGTTTGGACAGGGTGGTCGCTGAAGCTTTCTTT. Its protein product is CASLDRVVAEAFF.

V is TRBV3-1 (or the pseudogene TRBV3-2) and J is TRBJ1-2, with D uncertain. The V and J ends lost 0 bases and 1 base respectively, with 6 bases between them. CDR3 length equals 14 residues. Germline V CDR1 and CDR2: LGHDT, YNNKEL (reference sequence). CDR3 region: CASSQDPSNYGYTF. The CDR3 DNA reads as TGTGCCAGCAGCCAAGATCCCAGTAACTATGGCTACACCTTC.

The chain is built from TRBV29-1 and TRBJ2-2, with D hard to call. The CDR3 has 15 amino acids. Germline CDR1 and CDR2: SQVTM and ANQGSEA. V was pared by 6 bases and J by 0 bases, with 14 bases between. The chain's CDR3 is CSVGSGFTNTGELFF. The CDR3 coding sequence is TGCAGCGTCGGGTCCGGCTTCACGAACACCGGGGAGCTGTTTTTT.

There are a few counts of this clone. CDR3 in DNA: TGTGCCAGCAGTGCCGGGACAGGGGTCGAGCAGTACTTC. Protein sequence: CASSAGTGVEQYF. The rearrangement uses TRBV2 and TRBJ2-7; 10 nucleotides align to TRBD1. V trimming: 4 bases; J trimming: 6 bases; junction bases outside the gene matches: 3. The CDR3 is 13 residues long. CDR1 and CDR2 from the germline V gene are SNHLY and FYNNEI.

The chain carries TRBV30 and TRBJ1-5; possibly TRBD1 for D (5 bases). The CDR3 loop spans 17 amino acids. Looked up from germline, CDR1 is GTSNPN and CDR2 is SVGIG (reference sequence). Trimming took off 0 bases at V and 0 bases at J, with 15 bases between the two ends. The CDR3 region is CAWSVRLAGLSNQPQHF. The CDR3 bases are TGTGCCTGGAGTGTAAGGTTGGCGGGGCTTAGCAATCAGCCCCAGCATTTT.

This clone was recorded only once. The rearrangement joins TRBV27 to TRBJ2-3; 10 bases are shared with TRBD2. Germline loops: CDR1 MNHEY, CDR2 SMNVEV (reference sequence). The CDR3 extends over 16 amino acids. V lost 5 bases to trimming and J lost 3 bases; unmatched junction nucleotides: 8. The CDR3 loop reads CASSPRPSGRTDTQYF. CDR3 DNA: TGTGCCAGCAGTCCAAGGCCTAGCGGGAGAACAGATACGCAGTATTTT.

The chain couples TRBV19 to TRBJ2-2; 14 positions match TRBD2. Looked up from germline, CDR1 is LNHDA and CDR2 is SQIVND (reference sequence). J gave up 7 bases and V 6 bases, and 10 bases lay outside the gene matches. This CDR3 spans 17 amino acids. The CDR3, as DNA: TGTGCCAGTAGAAAGGGACTAGCGGGAGTTCTGAGCGGGGAGCTGTTTTTT. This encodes CASRKGLAGVLSGELFF.